This is a list of T cell receptor beta chains from one sample in a study of blood T cell repertoires in COVID-19. Sequenced by immunoSEQ multiplex PCR; TCRdb stores in-frame clones only, minus some. The sample shows 350,000 to 500,000 clones, about 87% of them seen only once. Sequenced: peripheral blood. The receptor set was obtained from a man between 18 and 35 years old with COVID-19, enrolled during active disease. CDR3s include the opening cysteine and the closing phenylalanine or tryptophan. The D gene is left open where the match is weak. Clone size is shown for a subset of rows, as once, few, many or a class of expanded clone.

>TRBJ1-1|many|.|TRBV2
TGTGCCAGCAGACTCACGAGCCCGAACACTGAAGCTTTCTTT
CASRLTSPNTEAFF
>TRBJ1-1|.|.|TRBV5-4
TGTGCCAGCAGCTTGAGTCAGGGTAAGGGCACTGAAGCTTTCTTT
CASSLSQGKGTEAFF
>TRBJ2-7|.|TRBD2|TRBV7-2
TGTGCCAGCAGCTTGCCTAGCGGGGGGGCCTACGAGCAGTACTTC
CASSLPSGGAYEQYF
>TRBJ1-2|.|.|TRBV19
TGTGCCGGGAGCCCTCGGGGGGAAGTCTATGGCTACACCTTC
CAGSPRGEVYGYTF
>TRBJ1-1|few|TRBD1|TRBV7-9
TGTGCCAGCAGCTTAAGGAGGGACAGGGGGACTGAAGCTTTCTTT
CASSLRRDRGTEAFF
>TRBJ2-7|.|.|TRBV18
TGTGCCAGCTCGGACTCGCGAGGCTACGAGCAGTACTTC
CASSDSRGYEQYF
>TRBJ1-4|.|TRBD1|TRBV6-5
TGTGCCAGCAGTTACTCCCGGACAGGACCAAATGAAAAACTGTTTTTT
CASSYSRTGPNEKLFF
>TRBJ1-5|.|.|TRBV3-1/TRBV3-2
TGTGCCAGTGGACAATCGCCCAATCAGCCCCAGCATTTT
CASGQSPNQPQHF
>TRBJ2-5|.|.|TRBV2
TGTGCCAGCAGTGATACTGAGACCCAGTACTTC
CASSDTETQYF
>TRBJ2-5|.|TRBD2|TRBV7-6
TGTGCCAGCAGCGGAGGACGGGGGGGCCAAGAGACCCAGTACTTC
CASSGGRGGQETQYF